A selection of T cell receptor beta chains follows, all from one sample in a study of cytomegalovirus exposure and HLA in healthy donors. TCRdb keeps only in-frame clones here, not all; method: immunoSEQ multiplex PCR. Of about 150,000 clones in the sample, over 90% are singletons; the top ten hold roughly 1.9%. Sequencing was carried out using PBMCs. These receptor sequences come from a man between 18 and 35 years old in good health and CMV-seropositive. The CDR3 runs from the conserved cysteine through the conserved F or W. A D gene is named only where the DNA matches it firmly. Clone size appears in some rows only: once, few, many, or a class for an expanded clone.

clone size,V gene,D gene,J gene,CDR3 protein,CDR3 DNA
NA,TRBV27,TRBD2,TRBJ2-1,CASSWREVGEQFF,TGTGCCAGCAGTTGGCGGGAGGTTGGGGAGCAGTTCTTC
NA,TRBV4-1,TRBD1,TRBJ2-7,CASSLESGTGPYEQYF,TGCGCCAGCAGCTTAGAATCCGGGACAGGGCCCTACGAGCAGTACTTC
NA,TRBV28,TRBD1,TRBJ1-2,CASSWDRGPYGYTF,TGTGCCAGCAGTTGGGACAGGGGCCCCTATGGCTACACCTTC
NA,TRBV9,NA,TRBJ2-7,CASSVAGNTYEQYF,TGTGCCAGCAGCGTAGCCGGGAACACCTACGAGCAGTACTTC
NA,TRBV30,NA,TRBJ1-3,CACDDFSGNTIYF,TGTGCCTGCGACGACTTCTCTGGAAACACCATATATTTT
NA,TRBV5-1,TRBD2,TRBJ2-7,CASNRGATGEGQYF,TGCGCCAGCAACCGAGGGGCTACTGGGGAGGGGCAGTACTTC
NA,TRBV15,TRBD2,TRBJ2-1,CATSRERTSVGEQFF,TGTGCCACCAGCAGAGAGCGGACTAGCGTCGGTGAGCAGTTCTTC
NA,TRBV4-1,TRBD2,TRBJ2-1,CASSRGTSTNNEQFF,TGCGCCAGCAGCAGAGGGACTAGTACCAACAATGAGCAGTTCTTC
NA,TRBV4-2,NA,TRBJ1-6,CASSQESGQGLSSYNSPLHF,TGTGCCAGCAGCCAAGAAAGTGGTCAGGGACTTAGCTCCTATAATTCACCCCTCCACTTT
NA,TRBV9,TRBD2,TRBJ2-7,CASSRQTSGAPYEQYF,TGTGCCAGCAGCCGTCAGACTAGCGGAGCCCCTTACGAGCAGTACTTC
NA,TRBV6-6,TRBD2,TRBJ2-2,CASSSVSGANTGELFF,TGTGCCAGCAGTTCAGTTAGCGGGGCGAACACCGGGGAGCTGTTTTTT
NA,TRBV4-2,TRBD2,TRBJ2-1,CASSPGLASSYNEQFF,TGTGCCAGCAGCCCGGGACTAGCGAGCTCCTACAATGAGCAGTTCTTC
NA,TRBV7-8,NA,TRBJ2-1,CASSSRPLQTGGSYNEQFF,TGTGCCAGCAGCTCGCGCCCGCTACAGACAGGAGGTTCCTACAATGAGCAGTTCTTC
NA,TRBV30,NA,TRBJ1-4,CAWSFGRGTNEKLFF,TGTGCCTGGAGTTTTGGTAGAGGCACTAATGAAAAACTGTTTTTT
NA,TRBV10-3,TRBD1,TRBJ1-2,CAISLKQGAVSYGYTF,TGTGCCATCAGCTTAAAACAGGGGGCTGTAAGCTATGGCTACACCTTC
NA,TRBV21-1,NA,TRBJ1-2,CASSNSDNYGYTF,TGTGCCAGCAGCAACAGTGATAACTATGGCTACACCTTC
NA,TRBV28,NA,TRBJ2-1,CASSPKRRATEQFF,TGTGCCAGCAGCCCCAAGCGGCGGGCCACGGAGCAGTTCTTC
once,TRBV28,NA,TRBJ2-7,CASSSIFTYEQYF,TGTGCCAGCAGTTCTATTTTCACCTACGAGCAGTACTTC
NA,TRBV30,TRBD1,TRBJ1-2,CAWIRWGQGDYGYTF,TGTGCCTGGATTAGGTGGGGACAGGGGGACTATGGCTACACCTTC
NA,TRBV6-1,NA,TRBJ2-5,CASSEPSARQYF,TGTGCCAGCAGTGAACCCAGTGCCCGCCAGTACTTC
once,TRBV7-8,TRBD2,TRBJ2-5,CASSLWSGGRETQYF,TGTGCCAGCAGCTTGTGGTCGGGAGGTAGAGAGACCCAGTACTTC
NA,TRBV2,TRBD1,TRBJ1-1,CASSEGRTGLDTEAFF,TGTGCCAGCAGTGAAGGCCGGACAGGGTTGGACACTGAAGCTTTCTTT
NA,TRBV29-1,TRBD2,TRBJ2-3,CSVEGLAGGPSESDTQYF,TGCAGCGTTGAGGGACTAGCGGGAGGGCCGAGTGAATCAGATACGCAGTATTTT
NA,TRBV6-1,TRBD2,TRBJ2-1,CASIWTGGSYNEQFF,TGTGCCAGCATTTGGACGGGAGGGTCCTACAATGAGCAGTTCTTC
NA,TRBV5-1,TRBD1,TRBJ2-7,CASRTGGSYEQYF,TGCGCCAGCCGGACAGGGGGCTCCTACGAGCAGTACTTC
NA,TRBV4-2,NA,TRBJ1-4,CASSQVRGGVREKLFF,TGTGCCAGCAGCCAAGTCAGGGGTGGAGTTAGAGAAAAACTGTTTTTT
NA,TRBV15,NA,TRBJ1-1,CATRETLGNTEAFF,TGTGCCACCCGGGAGACACTGGGGAACACTGAAGCTTTCTTT
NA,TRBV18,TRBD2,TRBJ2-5,CASSPPGRGGVETQYF,TGTGCCAGCTCACCACCGGGGAGGGGCGGTGTGGAGACCCAGTACTTC
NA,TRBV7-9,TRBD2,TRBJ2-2,CASSLGRTSGSDGGELFF,TGTGCCAGCAGCTTAGGGCGGACTAGCGGGAGTGACGGCGGGGAGCTGTTTTTT
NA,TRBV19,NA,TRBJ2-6,CASRTGRGANVLTF,TGTGCCAGCAGAACAGGGCGGGGGGCCAACGTCCTGACTTTC
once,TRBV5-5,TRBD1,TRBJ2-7,CASRPDRGPYEQYF,TGTGCCAGCAGACCCGACAGGGGACCCTACGAGCAGTACTTC
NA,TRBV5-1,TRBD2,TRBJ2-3,CASSFFLAVSSTDTQYF,TGCGCCAGCAGCTTCTTCCTAGCGGTTTCGAGCACAGATACGCAGTATTTT
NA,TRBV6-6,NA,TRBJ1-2,CASSYTGYGYTF,TGTGCCAGCAGTTACACAGGCTATGGCTACACCTTC
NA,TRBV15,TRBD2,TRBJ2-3,CATSRFLAGGPETDTQYF,TGTGCCACCAGCAGGTTTCTAGCGGGAGGGCCAGAGACAGATACGCAGTATTTT
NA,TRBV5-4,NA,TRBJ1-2,CASSLVAGSSYGYTF,TGTGCCAGCAGCTTGGTTGCGGGCTCCAGCTATGGCTACACCTTC
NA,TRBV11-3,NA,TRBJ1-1,CASRPHTRERAETEAFF,TGTGCCAGCAGGCCACATACCAGAGAGAGGGCTGAGACTGAAGCTTTCTTT
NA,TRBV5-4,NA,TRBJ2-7,CASSDHRGGQYEQYF,TGTGCCAGCAGCGACCACAGGGGAGGCCAGTACGAGCAGTACTTC
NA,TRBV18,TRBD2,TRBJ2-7,CASSPVITSGRNEQYF,TGTGCCAGCTCACCCGTCATCACTAGCGGGAGGAACGAGCAGTACTTC
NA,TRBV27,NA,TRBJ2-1,CASRGGRRSSYNEQFF,TGTGCCAGCAGGGGGGGGCGGAGGAGCTCCTACAATGAGCAGTTCTTC
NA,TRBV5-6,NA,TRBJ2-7,CASSDTRDYEQYF,TGTGCCAGCAGCGACACTAGGGACTACGAGCAGTACTTC
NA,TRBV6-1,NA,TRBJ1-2,CASSEAPPAGRGYTF,TGTGCCAGCAGTGAAGCCCCACCCGCGGGAAGAGGCTACACCTTC
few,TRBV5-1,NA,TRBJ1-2,CASSPVVGSNYGYTF,TGCGCCAGCAGCCCCGTGGTGGGGAGTAACTATGGCTACACCTTC
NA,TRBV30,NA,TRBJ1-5,CAWSGAGSKNNQPQHF,TGTGCCTGGAGTGGGGCCGGCTCGAAGAACAATCAGCCCCAGCATTTT
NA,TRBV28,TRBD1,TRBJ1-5,CASSSPSGQGAGQPQHF,TGTGCCAGCAGTTCACCGTCGGGACAGGGGGCAGGTCAGCCCCAGCATTTT
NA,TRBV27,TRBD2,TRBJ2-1,CASSSGTSVTYNEQFF,TGTGCCAGCAGTTCCGGGACTAGCGTTACCTACAATGAGCAGTTCTTC
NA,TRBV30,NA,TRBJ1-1,CAWSVDIRLWSTEAFF,TGTGCCTGGAGTGTGGATATCAGACTCTGGAGCACTGAAGCTTTCTTT
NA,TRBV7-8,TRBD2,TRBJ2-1,CASSLGTGTSSYNEQFF,TGTGCCAGCAGCTTAGGAACCGGGACTAGCTCGTACAATGAGCAGTTCTTC
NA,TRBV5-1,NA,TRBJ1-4,CASSPAGGRENEKLFF,TGCGCCAGCAGCCCGGCCGGGGGGCGGGAGAATGAAAAACTGTTTTTT
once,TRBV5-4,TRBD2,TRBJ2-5,CASSNVGREETQETQYF,TGTGCCAGCAGCAACGTGGGGCGGGAGGAGACCCAAGAGACCCAGTACTTC
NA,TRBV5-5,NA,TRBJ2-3,CASSLYRETDTQYF,TGTGCCAGCAGCTTGTATCGGGAGACAGATACGCAGTATTTT
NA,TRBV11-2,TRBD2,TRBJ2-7,CASSTRQREFYEQYF,TGTGCCAGCAGTACTAGGCAGCGGGAGTTCTACGAGCAGTACTTC
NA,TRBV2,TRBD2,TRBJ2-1,CASSAFTSGEGYEQFF,TGTGCCAGCAGTGCGTTCACTAGCGGGGAGGGTTATGAGCAGTTCTTC
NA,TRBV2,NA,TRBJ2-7,CASRDSASYEQYF,TGTGCCAGCAGGGACAGTGCTTCCTACGAGCAGTACTTC
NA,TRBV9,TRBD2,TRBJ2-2,CASSVLAGVETGELFF,TGTGCCAGCAGCGTACTAGCGGGAGTGGAGACCGGGGAGCTGTTTTTT